The text below deals with one T cell receptor beta chain. The sample belongs to a study of technical replicates of blood from several donors. V lost 9 bases, J lost 9 bases, and 9 bases stayed unmatched. This CDR3 contains 13 residues. The V gene's germline CDR1 is LNHDA and CDR2 SQIVND (reference sequence). Some clones are missing from TCRdb's copy, which holds only in-frame ones; the method was immunoSEQ multiplex PCR. The sample holds 65,000 to 85,000 clones; 96% are singletons and the top ten take roughly 0.3%. V and J are TRBV19 and TRBJ2-3, with 10 positions matching TRBD2. The origin of this receptor is a human donor in good health. Specimen: T cells isolated from PBMCs. CDR3 bases: TGTGCCAGCGGCCTAGCGGGAGTAGAAACGCAGTATTTT. Its translation is CASGLAGVETQYF. Supplemented by reference TRBV19 and TRBJ2-3, the full variable domain reads DGGITQSPKYLFRKEGQNVTLSCEQNLNHDAMYWYRQDPGQGLRLIYYSQIVNDFQKGDIAEGYSVSREKKESFPLTVTSAQKNPTAFYLCASGLAGVETQYFGPGTRLTVL.